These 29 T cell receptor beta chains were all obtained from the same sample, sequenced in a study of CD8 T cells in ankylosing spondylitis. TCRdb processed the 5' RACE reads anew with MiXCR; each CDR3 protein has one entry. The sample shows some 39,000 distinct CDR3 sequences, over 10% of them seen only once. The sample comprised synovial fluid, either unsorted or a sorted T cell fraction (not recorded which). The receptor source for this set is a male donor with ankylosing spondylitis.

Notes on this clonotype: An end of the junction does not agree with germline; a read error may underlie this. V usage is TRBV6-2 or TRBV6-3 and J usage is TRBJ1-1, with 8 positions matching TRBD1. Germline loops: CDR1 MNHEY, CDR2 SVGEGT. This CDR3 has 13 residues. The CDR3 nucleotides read TGTGCCAGCAGGTGGACAGGGAACAATGAAGCTTTCTTT. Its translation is CASRWTGNNEAFF.

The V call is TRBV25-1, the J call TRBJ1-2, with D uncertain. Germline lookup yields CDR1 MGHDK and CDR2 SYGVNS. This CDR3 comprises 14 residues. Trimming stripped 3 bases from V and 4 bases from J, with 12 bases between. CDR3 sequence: CASSEYGRGYGYTF. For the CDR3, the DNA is TGTGCCAGCAGTGAGTACGGGCGAGGCTATGGCTACACCTTC.

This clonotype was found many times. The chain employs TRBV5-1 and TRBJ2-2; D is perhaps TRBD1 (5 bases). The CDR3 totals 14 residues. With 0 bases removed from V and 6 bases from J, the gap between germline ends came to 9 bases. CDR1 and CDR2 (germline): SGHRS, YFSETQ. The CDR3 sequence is CASSLATQAGELFF. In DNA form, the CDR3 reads TGCGCCAGCAGCTTGGCGACACAGGCCGGGGAGCTGTTTTTT.

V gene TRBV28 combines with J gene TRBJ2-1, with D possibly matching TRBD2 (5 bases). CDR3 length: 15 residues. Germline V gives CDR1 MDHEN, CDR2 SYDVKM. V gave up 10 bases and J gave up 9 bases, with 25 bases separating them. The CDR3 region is CATWNRDATLCEQFF. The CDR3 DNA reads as TGTGCCACCTGGAACCGGGATGCTACTCTGTGTGAGCAGTTCTTC.

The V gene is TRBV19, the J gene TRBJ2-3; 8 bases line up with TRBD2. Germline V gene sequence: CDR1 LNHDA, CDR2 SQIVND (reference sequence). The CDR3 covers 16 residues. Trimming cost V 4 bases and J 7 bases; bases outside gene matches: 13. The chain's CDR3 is CASSTSGGADFHTQYF. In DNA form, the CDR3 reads TGTGCCAGTAGTACCTCCGGGGGGGCCGATTTCCATACGCAGTATTTT.

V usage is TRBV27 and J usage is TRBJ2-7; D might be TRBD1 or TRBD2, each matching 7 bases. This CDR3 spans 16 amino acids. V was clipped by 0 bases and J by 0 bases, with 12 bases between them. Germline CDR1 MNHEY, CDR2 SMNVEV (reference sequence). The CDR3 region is CASSLSRGTDSYEQYF. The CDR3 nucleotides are TGTGCCAGCAGTTTATCGCGGGGGACAGACTCCTACGAGCAGTACTTC.

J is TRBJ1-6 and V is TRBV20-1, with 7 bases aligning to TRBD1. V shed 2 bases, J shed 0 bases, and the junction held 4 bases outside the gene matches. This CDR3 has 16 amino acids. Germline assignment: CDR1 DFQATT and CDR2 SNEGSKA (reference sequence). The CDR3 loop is CSARQQGSSYNSPLHF. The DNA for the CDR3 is TGCAGTGCTAGACAACAGGGGAGCTCCTATAATTCACCCCTCCACTTT.

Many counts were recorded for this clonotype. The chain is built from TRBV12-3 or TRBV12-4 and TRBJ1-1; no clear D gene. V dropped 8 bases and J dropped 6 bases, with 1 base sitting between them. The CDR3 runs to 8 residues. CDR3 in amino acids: CASPEAFF. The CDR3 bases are TGTGCCAGCCCTGAAGCTTTCTTT.

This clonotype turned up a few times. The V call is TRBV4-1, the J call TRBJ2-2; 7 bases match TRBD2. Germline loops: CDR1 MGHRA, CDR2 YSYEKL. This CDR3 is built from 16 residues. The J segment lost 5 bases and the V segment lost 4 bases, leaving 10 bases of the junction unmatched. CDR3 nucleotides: TGCGCCAGCAGCCGTAGCGGGTGGAGGAGAACCGGGGAGCTGTTTTTT. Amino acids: CASSRSGWRRTGELFF.

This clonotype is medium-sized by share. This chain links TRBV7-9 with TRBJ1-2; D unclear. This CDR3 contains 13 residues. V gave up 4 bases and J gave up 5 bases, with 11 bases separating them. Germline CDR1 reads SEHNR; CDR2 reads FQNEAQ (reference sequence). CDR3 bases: TGTGCCAGCAGCTCACGGTCCGGGTATGGCTACACCTTC. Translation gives CASSSRSGYGYTF.

CDR3: CASSLEGTPKSYNEQFF. CDR3 sequence (DNA): TGCGCCAGCAGCTTGGAAGGTACCCCAAAGTCCTACAATGAGCAGTTCTTC. The chain employs TRBV5-1 and TRBJ2-1; D is unresolved. V dropped 0 bases and J dropped 1 base, with 14 bases sitting between them. The CDR3 is 17 residues long. Per germline, CDR1 SGHRS and CDR2 YFSETQ.

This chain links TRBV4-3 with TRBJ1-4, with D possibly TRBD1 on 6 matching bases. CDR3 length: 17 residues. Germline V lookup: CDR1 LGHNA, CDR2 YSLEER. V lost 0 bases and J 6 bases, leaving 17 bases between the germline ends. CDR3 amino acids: CASSQDSKGDRYEKLFF. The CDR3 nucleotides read TGCGCCAGCAGCCAAGATTCCAAGGGGGACCGTTATGAAAAACTGTTTTTT.

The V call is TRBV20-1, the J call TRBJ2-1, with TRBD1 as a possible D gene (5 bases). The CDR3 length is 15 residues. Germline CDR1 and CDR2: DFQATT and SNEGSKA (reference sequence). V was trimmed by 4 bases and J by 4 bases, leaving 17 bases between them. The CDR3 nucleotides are TGCAGTGCTAAGGGATCAGGGCCGGTTTACAATGAGCAGTTCTTC. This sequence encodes CSAKGSGPVYNEQFF.

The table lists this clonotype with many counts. CDR3 nucleotides: TGTGCCAGCAGCATGGACCTCAATCAGCCCCAGCATTTT. Translated: CASSMDLNQPQHF. V usage is TRBV11-1 and J usage is TRBJ1-5; D is undetermined. The V end lost 5 bases, the J end lost 3 bases, and 8 bases lay between the germline ends. This CDR3 region has 13 residues. In germline, CDR1 is SGHAT, CDR2 FQDESV (reference sequence).

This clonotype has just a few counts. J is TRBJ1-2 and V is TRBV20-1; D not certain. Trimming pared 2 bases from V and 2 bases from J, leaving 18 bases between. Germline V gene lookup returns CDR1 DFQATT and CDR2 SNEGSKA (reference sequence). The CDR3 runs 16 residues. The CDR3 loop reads CSARNLLGGWNYGYTF. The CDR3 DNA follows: TGCAGTGCTAGAAACCTCCTCGGAGGGTGGAACTATGGCTACACCTTC.

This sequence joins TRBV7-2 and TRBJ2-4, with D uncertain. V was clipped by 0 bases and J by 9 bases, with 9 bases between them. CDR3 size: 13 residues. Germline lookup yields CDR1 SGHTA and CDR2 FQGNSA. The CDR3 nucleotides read TGTGCCAGCAGCTTAGCCCTAACGCGCATTCAGTACTTC. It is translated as CASSLALTRIQYF.

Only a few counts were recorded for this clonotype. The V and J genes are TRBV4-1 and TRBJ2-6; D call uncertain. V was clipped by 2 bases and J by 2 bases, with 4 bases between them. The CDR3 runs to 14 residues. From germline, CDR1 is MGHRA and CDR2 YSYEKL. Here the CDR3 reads CASSQTPGANVLTF. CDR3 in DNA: TGCGCCAGCAGCCAAACTCCTGGGGCCAACGTCCTGACTTTC.

Written as DNA, the CDR3 is TGTGCCAGCAGGCTGCCCGGGGGCCTCACCGGGGAGCTGTTTTTT. Translation: CASRLPGGLTGELFF. The rearrangement links TRBV28 to TRBJ2-2, with D perhaps matching TRBD1 or TRBD2 (6 bases each). The V end lost 6 bases, the J end lost 4 bases, and 15 bases lay between the germline ends. CDR3 length equals 15 residues. CDR1 and CDR2 from the germline V gene are MDHEN and SYDVKM.

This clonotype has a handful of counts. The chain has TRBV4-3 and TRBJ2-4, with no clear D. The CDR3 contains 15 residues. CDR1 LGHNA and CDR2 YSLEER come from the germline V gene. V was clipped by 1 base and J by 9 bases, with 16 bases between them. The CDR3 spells CASSQAVGRVAIQYF. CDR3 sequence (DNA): TGCGCCAGCAGCCAAGCCGTCGGTAGGGTGGCCATTCAGTACTTC.

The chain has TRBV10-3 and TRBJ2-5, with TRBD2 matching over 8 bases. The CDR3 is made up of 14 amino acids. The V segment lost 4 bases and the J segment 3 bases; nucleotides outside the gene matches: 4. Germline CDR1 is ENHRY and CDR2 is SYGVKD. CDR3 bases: TGTGCCATCAGTGTCATGGGACTAGAAGAGACCCAGTACTTC. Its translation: CAISVMGLEETQYF.

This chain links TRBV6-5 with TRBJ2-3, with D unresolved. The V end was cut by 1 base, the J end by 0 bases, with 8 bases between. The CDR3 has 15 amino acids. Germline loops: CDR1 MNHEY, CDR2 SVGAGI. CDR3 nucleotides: TGTGCCAGCAGTTACTTGGGCGCCAGCACAGATACGCAGTATTTT. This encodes CASSYLGASTDTQYF.

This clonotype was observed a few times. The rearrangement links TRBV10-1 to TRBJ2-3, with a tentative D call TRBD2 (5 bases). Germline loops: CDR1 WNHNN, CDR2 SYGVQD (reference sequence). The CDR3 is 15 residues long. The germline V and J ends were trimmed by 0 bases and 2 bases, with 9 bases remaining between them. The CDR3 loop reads CASSESPDYTDTQYF. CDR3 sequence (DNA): TGCGCCAGCAGTGAGTCGCCTGACTACACAGATACGCAGTATTTT.

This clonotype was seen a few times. The CDR3 coding sequence is TGTGCCAGCAGCATCGGGACTAGCATCTACAATGAGCAGTTCTTC. It is translated as CASSIGTSIYNEQFF. The chain couples TRBV7-2 to TRBJ2-1; 9 bases agree with TRBD2. The CDR3 spans 15 residues. Germline V gives CDR1 SGHTA, CDR2 FQGNSA. J was trimmed by 3 bases and V by 5 bases; bases with no gene match: 5.

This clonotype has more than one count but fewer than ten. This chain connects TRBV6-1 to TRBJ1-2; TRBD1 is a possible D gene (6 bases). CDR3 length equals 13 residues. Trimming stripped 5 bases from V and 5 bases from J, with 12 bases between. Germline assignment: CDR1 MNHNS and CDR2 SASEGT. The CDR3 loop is CASSLTGTYGYTF. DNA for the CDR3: TGTGCCAGCAGTCTCACAGGGACATATGGCTACACCTTC.

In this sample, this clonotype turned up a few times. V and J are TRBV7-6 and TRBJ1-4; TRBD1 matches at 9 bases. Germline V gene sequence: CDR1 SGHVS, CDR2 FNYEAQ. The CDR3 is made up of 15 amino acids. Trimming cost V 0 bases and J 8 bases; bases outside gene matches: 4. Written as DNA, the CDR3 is TGTGCCAGCAGCTTAGCCGGGACAGGGCGAGAAAAACTGTTTTTT. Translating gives CASSLAGTGREKLFF. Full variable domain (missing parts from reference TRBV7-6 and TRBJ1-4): GAGVSQSPRYKVTKRGQDVALRCDPISGHVSLYWYRQALGQGPEFLTYFNYEAQQDKSGLPNDRFSAERPEGSISTLTIQRTEQRDSAMYRCASSLAGTGREKLFFGSGTQLSVL.

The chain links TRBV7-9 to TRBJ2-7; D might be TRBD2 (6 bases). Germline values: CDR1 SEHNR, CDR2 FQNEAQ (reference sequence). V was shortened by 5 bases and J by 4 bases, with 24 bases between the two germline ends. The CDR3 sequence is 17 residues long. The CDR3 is CASSRPGLASEGYEQYF. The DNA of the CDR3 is TGTGCCAGCAGCCGCCCGGGACTTGCTTCAGAGGGTTACGAGCAGTACTTC. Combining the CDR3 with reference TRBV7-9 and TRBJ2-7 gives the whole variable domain DTGVSQNPRHKITKRGQNVTFRCDPISEHNRLYWYRQTLGQGPEFLTYFQNEAQLEKSRLLSDRFSAERPKGSFSTLEIQRTEQGDSAMYLCASSRPGLASEGYEQYFGPGTRLTVT.

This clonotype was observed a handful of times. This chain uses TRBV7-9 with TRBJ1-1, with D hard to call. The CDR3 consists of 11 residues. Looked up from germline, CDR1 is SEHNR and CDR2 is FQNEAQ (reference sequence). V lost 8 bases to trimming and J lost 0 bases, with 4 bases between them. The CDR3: CASELNTEAFF. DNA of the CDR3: TGTGCCAGCGAACTGAACACTGAAGCTTTCTTT.

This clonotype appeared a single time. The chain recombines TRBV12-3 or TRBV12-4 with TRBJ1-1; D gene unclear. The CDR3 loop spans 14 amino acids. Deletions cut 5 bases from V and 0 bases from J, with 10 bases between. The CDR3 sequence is CASSITVMNTEAFF. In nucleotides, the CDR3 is TGTGCCAGCAGTATTACAGTTATGAACACTGAAGCTTTCTTT.

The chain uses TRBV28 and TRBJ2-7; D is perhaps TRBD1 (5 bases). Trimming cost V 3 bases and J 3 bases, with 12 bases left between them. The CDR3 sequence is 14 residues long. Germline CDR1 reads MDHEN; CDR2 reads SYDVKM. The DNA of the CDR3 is TGTGCCAGCAGTTTGACAGAAGTTGGCTACGAGCAGTACTTC. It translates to CASSLTEVGYEQYF.